This entry lists 7 T cell receptor beta chains sequenced from one sample in a study of T cell repertoires in cytomegalovirus infection. Antigens of these TCRs are unknown. One entry per CDR3 protein, called by TCRdb with MiXCR from the reads. The sample holds over 120,000 distinct CDR3 sequences, approximately 30% seen once. The sample here was CD8+ T cells from cultured PBMCs, taken from culture after CMV antigen stimulation. The receptors derive from a human donor in good health (CMV status not recorded). Some clones in this sample may be carry-over from other donors' samples.

The chain combines TRBV28 with TRBJ2-7; either TRBD1 or TRBD2 may fit D (5 bases each). CDR3 length: 14 residues. Germline V lookup: CDR1 MDHEN, CDR2 SYDVKM. V gave up 9 bases and J gave up 3 bases, with 18 bases separating them. CDR3 region: CASIGTQGSYEQYF. Here the CDR3 DNA reads TGTGCCAGTATCGGGACCCAAGGGAGCTACGAGCAGTACTTC.

This rearrangement joins TRBV7-7 to TRBJ2-1; D gene ambiguous. V shed 0 bases and J shed 0 bases, with 6 bases lying between them. Germline V gene data show CDR1 as SSHAT and CDR2 as FNYEAQ (reference sequence). The CDR3 spans 15 residues. CDR3 residues: CASSLAQDSYNEQFF. The CDR3 DNA reads as TGTGCCAGCAGCTTAGCGCAGGACTCCTACAATGAGCAGTTCTTC.

This clonotype has at least ten counts. The chain links TRBV5-4 to TRBJ2-1, with 13 bases that match TRBD2. Per germline, CDR1 SGHNT and CDR2 YYREEE (reference sequence). V dropped 1 base and J dropped 10; count of bases not matched to a gene: 8. The CDR3 has 16 amino acids. This CDR3 reads CASSLPGLAGVGEQFF. CDR3 nucleotide sequence: TGTGCCAGCAGCTTGCCAGGACTAGCGGGGGTAGGGGAGCAGTTCTTC.

There are a few counts of this clonotype. This chain joins TRBV7-9 and TRBJ2-3, with 10 bases matching TRBD2. Trimming took 4 bases from V and 0 from J; bases not matched to a gene: 10. CDR3 length equals 18 residues. Germline-derived CDR1 and CDR2 are SEHNR and FQNEAQ (reference sequence). The chain's CDR3 is CASSYRTSGRASTDTQYF. For the CDR3, the DNA is TGTGCCAGCAGCTACCGGACTAGCGGACGTGCTAGCACAGATACGCAGTATTTT.

This clonotype was detected many times. The chain links TRBV12-3 or TRBV12-4 to TRBJ1-2, with a weak D call TRBD1 (5 bases). This CDR3 contains 13 residues. The V and J ends lost 1 base and 4 bases respectively, with 7 bases between them. The CDR3, as DNA: TGTGCCAGCAGTTTAGGAGGGGTCTATGGCTACACCTTC. Translating gives CASSLGGVYGYTF.

The chain recombines TRBV2 with TRBJ1-1, with TRBD1 identical over 10 bases. The V and J ends lost 7 bases and 3 bases, in that order; junction bases with no gene match: 11. CDR3 size: 16 residues. CDR1 is SNHLY and CDR2 is FYNNEI in the germline V gene. CDR3 bases: TGTGCCAGCACCCTGTTCCGGGGGACAGGGGACACTGAAGCTTTCTTT. Its protein product is CASTLFRGTGDTEAFF. Full variable domain (missing parts from reference TRBV2 and TRBJ1-1): EPEVTQTPSHQVTQMGQEVILRCVPISNHLYFYWYRQILGQKVEFLVSFYNNEISEKSEIFDDQFSVERPDGSNFTLKIRSTKLEDSAMYFCASTLFRGTGDTEAFFGQGTRLTVV.

V and J are TRBV11-3 and TRBJ2-7; TRBD1 aligns across 8 bases. Germline-derived CDR1 and CDR2 are SGHNT and YENEEA. CDR3 length: 13 residues. The trim removed 5 bases at V and 3 bases at J, leaving 3 bases unmatched. This CDR3 is CASSDRGDYEQYF. The CDR3 nucleotides are TGTGCCAGCAGCGACAGGGGCGACTACGAGCAGTACTTC.